These 24 T cell receptor beta chains came from one sample sequenced in a study of T cells after yellow fever vaccination. TCRdb fed the 5' RACE reads into MiXCR, producing one record per CDR3 protein. The sample holds 500,000 to 650,000 distinct CDR3 sequences, about a sixth seen once. The sequencing here drew on PBMCs, taken around 5 days after the first yellow fever vaccination. The source of these receptors is a man younger than 30 who received the YFV17D yellow fever vaccine.

V gene TRBV18 combines with J gene TRBJ2-1, with 10 bases lining up with TRBD1. The CDR3 loop spans 15 amino acids. Unmatched junction bases numbered 7, after V lost 5 bases and J lost 6 bases. Germline CDR1 is KGHSH and CDR2 is LQKENI. DNA for the CDR3: TGTGCCAGCTCAAGCCCCGGGACAGGGGTCAATGAGCAGTTCTTC. Its protein is CASSSPGTGVNEQFF.

The chain employs TRBV7-2 and TRBJ2-5; 9 positions match TRBD2. V shed 7 bases, J shed 3 bases, and the junction held 9 bases outside the gene matches. The CDR3 has 15 amino acids. Germline CDR1 reads SGHTA; CDR2 reads FQGNSA. The CDR3 coding sequence is TGTGCCAGCACCAAAAAGCGGGGGGCGGAAGAGACCCAGTACTTC. This gives the protein CASTKKRGAEETQYF.

This chain connects TRBV7-2 to TRBJ2-7, with 7 bases matching TRBD1. The junction had 7 bases not matched to a gene; V was cut back by 5 bases and J by 3 bases. The CDR3 has 14 residues. Germline lookup yields CDR1 SGHTA and CDR2 FQGNSA. CDR3 protein: CASSVRYRGYEQYV. The CDR3 DNA follows: TGTGCCAGCAGCGTAAGGTACAGGGGCTACGAGCAGTACGTC.

The V call is TRBV4-1, the J call TRBJ2-3; 12 bases agree with TRBD2. This CDR3 has 17 amino acids. Germline assignment: CDR1 MGHRA and CDR2 YSYEKL. J lost 6 bases, V lost 1 base, and 8 bases had no gene match. The CDR3 reads CASSQGPSGGAGDTQYF. The CDR3 region has the DNA TGCGCCAGCAGCCAAGGGCCTAGCGGGGGGGCCGGGGATACGCAGTATTTT.

The V call is TRBV5-1, the J call TRBJ1-1, with D possibly matching TRBD1 (5 bases). CDR1 SGHRS and CDR2 YFSETQ come from the germline V gene. V lost 0 bases and J 4 bases, leaving 13 bases between the germline ends. This CDR3 has 15 residues. DNA for the CDR3: TGCGCCAGCAGCTTGGCCCGGCGGGGGGGCACTGAAGCTTTCTTT. It encodes CASSLARRGGTEAFF.

This rearrangement joins TRBV4-1 to TRBJ1-6; TRBD1 aligns across 8 bases. V trimming: 8 bases; J trimming: 13 bases; junction bases outside the gene matches: 10. The CDR3 consists of 13 residues. The germline V gene has CDR1 MGHRA and CDR2 YSYEKL. The CDR3 DNA sequence: TGCGCCAGCCAAAACGACAGGGGATTTCCCCTCCACTTT. Translating gives CASQNDRGFPLHF.

Only a few counts were recorded for this clonotype. This chain links TRBV6-2 or TRBV6-3 with TRBJ2-3, with 9 positions matching TRBD2. J gave up 2 bases and V 6 bases, and 18 bases lay outside the gene matches. Germline values: CDR1 MNHEY, CDR2 SVGEGT. The CDR3 spans 19 residues. CDR3 coding DNA: TGTGCCAGCAGCAAGACTCCTCGGGAGCGGGGGGACCTCACAGATACGCAGTATTTT. As protein: CASSKTPRERGDLTDTQYF.

This clonotype was seen a few times. This chain uses TRBV20-1 with TRBJ1-1; 7 nucleotides line up with TRBD1. The CDR3 extends over 14 amino acids. Germline lookup yields CDR1 DFQATT and CDR2 SNEGSKA (reference sequence). With V trimmed by 4 bases and J by 1 base, 6 bases remained unmatched. The CDR3 bases are TGCAGTGCTAAGGGGACAGTAGGGAACACTGAAGCTTTCTTT. It specifies CSAKGTVGNTEAFF.

This sequence joins TRBV21-1 and TRBJ1-5. TRBV21-1 has pseudogene status. The CDR3 loop spans 16 amino acids. DNA of the CDR3: TGTGCCAGCAGGACTCAGGGACCTTATAGCAATCAGCCCCAGCATTTT. Residues: CASRTQGPYSNQPQHF.

In its sample, this clonotype was seen a few times. The chain recombines TRBV6-1 with TRBJ2-7; TRBD1 agrees at 7 bases. The CDR3 consists of 14 residues. CDR1 is MNHNS, CDR2 SASEGT, per germline. V gave up 5 bases and J gave up 12 bases; unmatched junction bases: 16. CDR3: CASSPGQAIPPRYV. CDR3 in DNA: TGTGCCAGCAGTCCCGGACAGGCGATACCTCCTCGGTACGTC.

The V call is TRBV7-9, the J call TRBJ2-5; the match to TRBD2 covers 7 bases. This CDR3 has 16 residues. Per germline, CDR1 SEHNR and CDR2 FQNEAQ (reference sequence). Trimming took 5 bases from V and 1 from J; bases not matched to a gene: 10. The CDR3 protein is CASSPLLASGQETQYF. The CDR3 region has the DNA TGTGCCAGCAGCCCGTTACTAGCGTCGGGCCAAGAGACCCAGTACTTC.

This clonotype was counted a few times. The V call is TRBV9, the J call TRBJ1-4, with TRBD1 matching over 7 bases. This CDR3 comprises 13 residues. Germline CDR1 SGDLS, CDR2 YYNGEE. Trimming cost V 3 bases and J 8 bases; bases outside gene matches: 4. The CDR3 region has the DNA TGTGCCAGCAGCGGACAGGGCGGCGAAAAACTGTTTTTT. This gives the protein CASSGQGGEKLFF.

This clonotype was counted between two and nine times. This chain joins TRBV12-3 or TRBV12-4 and TRBJ1-1; a weak D match, TRBD1 (6 bases). V gave up 5 bases and J gave up 9 bases, with 16 bases separating them. The length of the CDR3 is 13 residues. The CDR3, as DNA: TGTGCCAGCAGTGAAACGACCGACAGGCAAGCTTTCTTT. Amino acid sequence: CASSETTDRQAFF.

The chain employs TRBV6-2 or TRBV6-3 and TRBJ1-5; 7 nucleotides match TRBD1. This CDR3 comprises 14 residues. Germline lookup yields CDR1 MNHEY and CDR2 SVGEGT. After removal of 5 bases from V and 3 bases from J, the junction contained 4 bases not matched to a gene. CDR3 residues: CASSEQGINQPQHF. DNA of the CDR3: TGTGCCAGCAGTGAACAGGGGATCAATCAGCCCCAGCATTTT.

The chain carries TRBV7-8 and TRBJ1-1; D is undetermined. V lost 5 bases, J lost 0 bases, and 10 bases lay in between. Germline CDR1 is SGHVS and CDR2 is FQNEAQ. The CDR3 is made up of 14 amino acids. The CDR3 DNA reads TGTGCCAGCAGCACACAGAGAATGAACACTGAAGCTTTCTTT. The encoded protein is CASSTQRMNTEAFF.

This rearrangement joins TRBV10-3 to TRBJ2-2; TRBD1 aligns across 11 bases. The V and J ends lost 7 bases and 1 base, in that order; junction bases with no gene match: 5. CDR3 length: 16 residues. Germline values: CDR1 ENHRY, CDR2 SYGVKD. The CDR3 nucleotides read TGTGCCATCACCCCGGACAGGGGGCGGAACACCGGGGAGCTGTTTTTT. It codes for CAITPDRGRNTGELFF.

The chain is built from TRBV5-1 and TRBJ2-3; 11 bases match TRBD2. From germline, CDR1 is SGHRS and CDR2 YFSETQ. V lost 1 base and J lost 5; bases outside the gene matches: 9. The CDR3 has 17 amino acids. The DNA for the CDR3 is TGCGCCAGCAGCTTGTATCTACTAGCGGGGGAGGAAGATACGCAGTATTTT. Translation: CASSLYLLAGEEDTQYF.

This clonotype has a handful of counts. The chain employs TRBV2 and TRBJ2-4, with D possibly being TRBD1 (6 bases). CDR3 length equals 11 residues. V was shortened by 1 base and J by 15 bases, with 10 bases between the two germline ends. Per the germline V gene, CDR1 is SNHLY and CDR2 is FYNNEI. In DNA, the CDR3 is TGTGCCAGCAGTGAAGGTACCAGGGGGTACTTC. Translation: CASSEGTRGYF.

CDR3 sequence (DNA): TGCGCCAGCAGCCCGACAGAACGGGAGACCCAGTACTTC. It translates to CASSPTERETQYF. The rearrangement uses TRBV5-1 and TRBJ2-5; possibly TRBD1 for D (5 bases). Looked up from germline, CDR1 is SGHRS and CDR2 is YFSETQ. This CDR3 is 13 amino acids long. Trimming took 4 bases from V and 5 from J, leaving 12 bases between them.

This clonotype was detected only a few times. The chain has TRBV7-9 and TRBJ2-7; D not certain. V was trimmed by 3 bases and J by 4 bases, leaving 7 bases between them. Germline assignment: CDR1 SEHNR and CDR2 FQNEAQ (reference sequence). The CDR3 has 12 residues. The CDR3 bases are TGTGCCAGCAGCTTCCAACAGTACGAGCAGTACTTC. Its translation is CASSFQQYEQYF.

This clonotype was seen a handful of times. The chain couples TRBV24-1 to TRBJ2-7, with TRBD1 matching over 9 bases. The V segment lost 12 bases and the J segment 4 bases; nucleotides outside the gene matches: 15. Germline V gives CDR1 KGHDR, CDR2 SFDVKD. This CDR3 is built from 15 residues. This CDR3 is CAPYFRDRVCYEQYF. Here the CDR3 DNA reads TGTGCCCCCTATTTCCGGGACAGGGTCTGTTACGAGCAGTACTTC.

This clonotype was counted only a few times. The J gene is TRBJ1-1, the V gene TRBV6-1, with 8 positions matching TRBD1. The germline gives CDR1 MNHNS, CDR2 SASEGT. This CDR3 spans 14 amino acids. V gave up 6 bases and J gave up 1 base; unmatched junction bases: 4. In nucleotides, the CDR3 is TGTGCCAGCAGAACCGGGACAGGGAACACTGAAGCTTTCTTT. Its translation: CASRTGTGNTEAFF.

The rearrangement uses TRBV15 and TRBJ2-2; possible D gene TRBD1, 6 bases. Germline-derived CDR1 and CDR2 are LNHNV and YYDKDF (reference sequence). The CDR3 runs to 13 residues. The germline V and J ends were trimmed by 5 bases and 5 bases, with 9 bases remaining between them. CDR3 nucleotide sequence: TGTGCCACCAGCGACAGGAAAACCGGGGAGCTGTTTTTT. As protein: CATSDRKTGELFF.

This clonotype was observed a handful of times. The chain has TRBV5-6 and TRBJ2-3; TRBD1 agrees at 9 bases. J was trimmed by 7 bases and V by 5 bases; bases with no gene match: 8. Germline V gene sequence: CDR1 SGHDT, CDR2 YYEEEE. This CDR3 is 14 amino acids long. In DNA form, the CDR3 reads TGTGCCAGCAGTTCCGACAGGGGGAGACATACGCAGTATTTT. Amino acids: CASSSDRGRHTQYF.